This T cell receptor beta chain stems from a study of cytotoxic CD8 clonotypes in ibrutinib-treated CLL. Study-level information: Response samples came after a median about 11 months of treatment, range 6 to 36. Averaging across samples gave approximately 270,000 productive templates and more than 80,000 productive rearrangements. General study findings and limits: Clonality went higher at ibrutinib response and then dropped back toward baseline at progression.

This clone has more than one count but fewer than ten. Its antigen is unidentified. Here immunoSEQ multiplex PCR was the method, and the copy in TCRdb shows in-frame clones only, minus some. The data hold around 27,000 clones, with around three fifths observed a single time. J was trimmed by 5 bases and V by 2 bases; bases with no gene match: 3. This CDR3 contains 15 residues. The gene calls are TRBV5-3 and TRBJ2-1, with 11 bases fitting TRBD2. TRBV5-3 is an ORF for which the function is uncertain. The receptor comes from a human donor with chronic lymphocytic leukemia. The specimen comprised PBMCs, sampled before ibrutinib treatment. This CDR3 is CARSFLAGGDNEQFF. The CDR3 coding sequence is TGTGCCAGAAGCTTCCTAGCGGGGGGAGACAATGAGCAGTTCTTC.